The clone carrying this TCR beta chain was found once. Its antigen is not known. Quantitative 5'-RACE with molecular barcodes generated TCR beta libraries. A single record per CDR3 protein comes from TCRdb applying MiXCR to the 5' RACE reads. The table records about 450,000 distinct CDR3 sequences, roughly 25% of them present only once. These data belong to a study of CD8 T cells in ankylosing spondylitis. Findings and limits, study-wide: The authors reported significant enrichment of disease-linked clones in matched ankylosing spondylitis synovial fluid. There was a TCR beta motif, made of several highly homologous variants, that appeared characteristic of ankylosing spondylitis blood. Some of the motif variants had earlier been found in reactive arthritis patients' fluid and blood. The disease-linked clones had a CD8+ phenotype and low blood frequencies.

Sequences were obtained from blood, either unsorted or a sorted T cell fraction (not recorded which). The sequence was obtained from a male donor with ankylosing spondylitis.

The CDR3, as DNA: TGCAGTGCTAGTCAAACTAGGGGGACTGAAGCTTTCTTT. Its translation: CSASQTRGTEAFF. The chain employs TRBV20-1 and TRBJ1-1; D perhaps matches TRBD1 (6 bases). The CDR3 covers 13 residues. Looked up from germline, CDR1 is DFQATT and CDR2 is SNEGSKA (reference sequence). V dropped 3 bases and J dropped 5 bases, with 13 bases sitting between them.